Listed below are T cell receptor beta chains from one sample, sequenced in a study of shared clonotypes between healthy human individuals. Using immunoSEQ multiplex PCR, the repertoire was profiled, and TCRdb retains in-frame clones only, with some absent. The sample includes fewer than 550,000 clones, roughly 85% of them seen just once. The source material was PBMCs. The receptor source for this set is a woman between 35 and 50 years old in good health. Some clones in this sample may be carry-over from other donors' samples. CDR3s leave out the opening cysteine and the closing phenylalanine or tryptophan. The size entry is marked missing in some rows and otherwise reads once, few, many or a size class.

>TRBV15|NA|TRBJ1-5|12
ATSRGGAGQPQH
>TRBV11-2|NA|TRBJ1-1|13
ASSSTGTGRTEAF
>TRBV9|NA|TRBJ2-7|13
ASSVEAGGSYEQY
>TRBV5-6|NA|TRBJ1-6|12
ASSSPTYNSPLH
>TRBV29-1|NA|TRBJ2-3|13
SVDPGLPNTDTQY
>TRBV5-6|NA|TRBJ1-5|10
ASSLDGQPQH
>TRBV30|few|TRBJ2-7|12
AWIETGSSYEQY
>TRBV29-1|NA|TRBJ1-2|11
SVEIHQGDGYT
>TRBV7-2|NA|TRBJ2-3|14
ASSKRTGSSTDTQY
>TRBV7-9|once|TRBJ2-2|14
ASSLVLAGDTGELF
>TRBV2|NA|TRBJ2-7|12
ASSGTGWKYEQY
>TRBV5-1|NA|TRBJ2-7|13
ASSLGTSGTYEQY
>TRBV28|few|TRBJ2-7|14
ASSVPTSGRIFEQY
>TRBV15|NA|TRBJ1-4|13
ATSSTRGANEKLF
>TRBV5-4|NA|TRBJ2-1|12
ASSFPGALLEQF
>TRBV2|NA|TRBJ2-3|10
ASTREADTQY
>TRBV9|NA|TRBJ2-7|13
ASSVGGLAGREQY
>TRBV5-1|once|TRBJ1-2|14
ASSPTGQGAVSGYT
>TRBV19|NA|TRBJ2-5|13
ASSSSRQGRETQY
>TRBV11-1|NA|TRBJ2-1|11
ASSLEEYNEQF
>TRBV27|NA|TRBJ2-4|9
ASRIQNIQY
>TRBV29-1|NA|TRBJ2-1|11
SVDVAGADEQF
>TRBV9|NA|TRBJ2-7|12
ASSVAGNHYEQY
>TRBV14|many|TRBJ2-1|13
ASTSGTGGHNEQF
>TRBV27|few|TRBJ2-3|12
ASSFGWGTDTQY
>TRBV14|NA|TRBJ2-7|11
ASSQTIRREQY
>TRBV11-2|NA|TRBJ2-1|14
ASSSRLGGSYNEQF
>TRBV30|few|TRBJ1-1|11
AWSGGLGTEAF
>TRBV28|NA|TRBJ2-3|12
ASSLSRVGDTQY
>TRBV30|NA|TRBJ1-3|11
AWSWSSGNTIY
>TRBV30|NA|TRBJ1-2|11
AWSVGGDYGYT
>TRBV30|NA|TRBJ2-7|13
AWTIPVAGAYEQY
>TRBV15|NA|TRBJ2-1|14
ATSRGDRVRRDEQF
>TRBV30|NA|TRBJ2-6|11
ASGSSGANVLT
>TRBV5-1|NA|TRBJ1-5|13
ASSPGQGVDQPQH
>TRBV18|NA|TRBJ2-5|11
ASSPDRQETQY
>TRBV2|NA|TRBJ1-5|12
ASTRTGEIQPQH